The 20 T cell receptor beta chains in this list originate from one sample, sequenced in a study of blood T cell repertoires in COVID-19. Sequencing was performed with immunoSEQ multiplex PCR; in TCRdb, only in-frame clones are kept and a portion is missing. The repertoire has fewer than 250,000 clones, around 81% of them found once; the top ten carry 5% to 8%. The sample consisted of peripheral blood. Receptors were obtained from a woman in her sixties or seventies with active or convalescent COVID-19.

This clone was detected once. V is TRBV3-1 (or the pseudogene TRBV3-2) and J is TRBJ2-7, with D maybe TRBD2 (7 bases). The CDR3 sequence is 18 residues long. The V end lost 1 base, the J end lost 5 bases, and 24 bases lay between the germline ends. Germline CDR1 LGHDT, CDR2 YNNKEL (reference sequence). The CDR3 here is CASSQVRGERGLPDEQYF. The CDR3, as DNA: TGTGCCAGCAGCCAAGTTAGGGGGGAGCGGGGTCTCCCCGACGAGCAGTACTTC.

This CDR3 is CSASGLPNTGELFF. In DNA, the CDR3 is TGCAGTGCTAGTGGACTTCCGAACACCGGGGAGCTGTTTTTT. The J gene is TRBJ2-2, the V gene TRBV20-1, with D perhaps TRBD2 (5 bases). V was trimmed by 3 bases and J by 0 bases, leaving 8 bases between them. The CDR3 has 14 residues. Germline V gene sequence: CDR1 DFQATT, CDR2 SNEGSKA (reference sequence).

The chain carries TRBV19 and TRBJ1-2, with D maybe TRBD1 (5 bases). V lost 0 bases, J lost 5 bases, and 16 bases lay in between. The germline CDR1 and CDR2 sequences are LNHDA and SQIVND (reference sequence). This CDR3 contains 16 residues. The CDR3 DNA reads TGTGCCAGTAGTATAGATCAGGGCAGGGCGGAGTATGGCTACACCTTC. Translated, it gives CASSIDQGRAEYGYTF. Full variable domain (outside the CDR3, taken from reference TRBV19 and TRBJ1-2): DGGITQSPKYLFRKEGQNVTLSCEQNLNHDAMYWYRQDPGQGLRLIYYSQIVNDFQKGDIAEGYSVSREKKESFPLTVTSAQKNPTAFYLCASSIDQGRAEYGYTFGSGTRLTVV.

The V gene is TRBV7-2, the J gene TRBJ2-1, with 10 bases aligning to TRBD2. CDR1 and CDR2 (germline): SGHTA, FQGNSA. Trimming at V came to 0 bases and at J to 3 bases, leaving 2 bases not matched to a gene. The CDR3 is 16 residues long. The CDR3 protein is CASSLASSGGYNEQFF. For the CDR3, the DNA is TGTGCCAGCAGCTTAGCCTCTAGCGGGGGCTACAATGAGCAGTTCTTC.

Comments on this clone: The junction departs from the called germline gene at one end, perhaps through a read error. V is TRBV18 and J is TRBJ2-2; 10 bases are a match to TRBD2. The CDR3 length is 17 residues. Germline CDR1 KGHSH, CDR2 LQKENI. This CDR3 is CASSPTFTSGNPGELFF. The CDR3 DNA is TGTGCCAGCTCACCCACGTTTACTAGCGGGAACCCCGGGGAGCTGTTTTTT.

The chain links TRBV10-1 to TRBJ2-2; D is undetermined. The CDR3 has 10 amino acids. Trimming pared 6 bases from V and 7 bases from J, leaving 3 bases between. Germline V CDR1 and CDR2: WNHNN, SYGVQD (reference sequence). This CDR3 reads CASSNGELFF. CDR3 DNA sequence: TGCGCCAGCAGCAACGGGGAGCTGTTTTTT.

The gene calls are TRBV12-3 or TRBV12-4 and TRBJ2-1; D uncertain. Trimming shortened V by 7 bases and J by 8 bases, and 9 bases separated the two germline ends. This CDR3 comprises 11 residues. The CDR3 DNA reads as TGTGCCAGCACCTTGTCGGATGAGCAGTTCTTC. Translated: CASTLSDEQFF.

This chain connects TRBV5-6 to TRBJ1-3; the match to TRBD1 covers 7 bases. Germline assignment: CDR1 SGHDT and CDR2 YYEEEE. With V trimmed by 4 bases and J by 2 bases, 3 bases remained unmatched. CDR3 length equals 14 residues. CDR3 in DNA: TGTGCCAGCAGCGTGACAGGGACTGGAAACACCATATATTTT. This codes for CASSVTGTGNTIYF.

J is TRBJ1-2 and V is TRBV28, with TRBD1 matching 8 bases. The CDR3 covers 16 residues. Per germline, CDR1 MDHEN and CDR2 SYDVKM. V was pared by 6 bases and J by 3 bases, with 12 bases of the junction left unmatched. The CDR3 region is CASRLRDRYLDYGYTF. Written as DNA, the CDR3 is TGTGCCAGCAGGTTACGGGACAGGTATTTGGACTATGGCTACACCTTC.

The chain links TRBV6-5 to TRBJ1-5; 7 bases line up with TRBD1. With 7 bases clipped from V and 2 bases from J, the junction kept 5 bases outside the gene matches. The CDR3 covers 14 residues. Germline V gene data show CDR1 as MNHEY and CDR2 as SVGAGI. CDR3 nucleotide sequence: TGTGCCAGCATGGGAACAGGGGGCAATCAGCCCCAGCATTTT. Translating it yields CASMGTGGNQPQHF.

V gene TRBV6-5 combines with J gene TRBJ2-7; 9 positions agree with TRBD2. With V trimmed by 8 bases and J by 5 bases, 13 bases remained unmatched. This CDR3 contains 15 residues. CDR1 and CDR2 (germline): MNHEY, SVGAGI. CDR3 amino acids: CASQPTAGGQNEQYV. CDR3 in DNA: TGTGCCAGCCAACCAACTGCGGGGGGGCAGAACGAGCAGTACGTC.

The rearrangement links TRBV6-5 to TRBJ2-1; a weak D match, TRBD1 (5 bases). The germline CDR1 and CDR2 sequences are MNHEY and SVGAGI. Deletions cut 7 bases from V and 0 bases from J, with 13 bases between. The CDR3 length is 15 residues. Written as DNA, the CDR3 is TGTGCCAGCACCACTTCTAGGGGCTCCTACAATGAGCAGTTCTTC. This translates into CASTTSRGSYNEQFF.

The rearrangement joins TRBV5-1 to TRBJ2-1, with 8 bases matching TRBD1. The CDR3 totals 15 residues. Germline V gives CDR1 SGHRS, CDR2 YFSETQ. V was pared by 2 bases and J by 6 bases, with 7 bases of the junction left unmatched. The CDR3 reads CASSFLQGAINEQFF. DNA of the CDR3: TGCGCCAGCAGCTTTTTGCAGGGGGCAATCAATGAGCAGTTCTTC. Full variable domain (remainder filled in from reference TRBV5-1 and TRBJ2-1): KAGVTQTPRYLIKTRGQQVTLSCSPISGHRSVSWYQQTPGQGLQFLFEYFSETQRNKGNFPGRFSGRQFSNSRSEMNVSTLELGDSALYLCASSFLQGAINEQFFGPGTRLTVL.

The rearrangement joins TRBV11-3 to TRBJ2-1; D is unresolved. Trimming took 1 base from V and 3 from J, leaving 7 bases between them. CDR1 and CDR2 (germline): SGHNT, YENEEA. This CDR3 spans 14 amino acids. As DNA, the CDR3 is TGTGCCAGCAGCTTAGTCGCTAGCTACAATGAGCAGTTCTTC. Translated, it gives CASSLVASYNEQFF.

The V call is TRBV6-5, the J call TRBJ2-7, with D unresolved. Germline V gene data show CDR1 as MNHEY and CDR2 as SVGAGI. Between the trimmed V and J ends, which lost 2 bases and 3 bases, there was a span of 8 bases. This CDR3 has 13 residues. The CDR3 nucleotides read TGTGCCAGCAGTTACGCCTCCAGCTACGAGCAGTACTTC. It specifies CASSYASSYEQYF.

The chain joins TRBV5-4 to TRBJ1-2; D perhaps matches TRBD1 (6 bases). CDR1 and CDR2 from the germline V gene are SGHNT and YYREEE (reference sequence). V was clipped by 0 bases and J by 4 bases, with 10 bases between them. The length of the CDR3 is 14 residues. CDR3 sequence reads: CASSLEGVGYGYTF. CDR3 sequence (DNA): TGTGCCAGCAGCTTGGAGGGGGTCGGCTATGGCTACACCTTC.

The CDR3 loop is CASSWGPSTDTQYF. The CDR3 bases are TGTGCCAGCAGCTGGGGCCCTAGCACAGATACGCAGTATTTT. The chain combines TRBV7-3 with TRBJ2-3; D is possibly TRBD1 (5 bases). Germline CDR1 and CDR2: SGHTA and FQGTGA. The V gene lost 4 bases and the J gene lost 0 bases, with 8 bases spanning the gap. The CDR3 is 14 amino acids. Drawing the rest from reference TRBV7-3 and TRBJ2-3, the complete variable domain is GAGVSQTPSNKVTEKGKYVELRCDPISGHTALYWYRQSLGQGPEFLIYFQGTGAADDSGLPNDRFFAVRPEGSVSTLKIQRTERGDSAVYLCASSWGPSTDTQYFGPGTRLTVL.

This sequence joins TRBV7-9 and TRBJ2-2; maybe TRBD2 (6 bases). V gave up 5 bases and J gave up 2 bases, with 15 bases separating them. The CDR3 is made up of 16 amino acids. Per germline, CDR1 SEHNR and CDR2 FQNEAQ (reference sequence). The CDR3 loop is CASSPRDWKNTGELFF. The CDR3 nucleotides read TGTGCCAGCAGCCCCCGGGACTGGAAAAACACCGGGGAGCTGTTTTTT. Complete variable domain (other parts from reference TRBV7-9 and TRBJ2-2): DTGVSQNPRHKITKRGQNVTFRCDPISEHNRLYWYRQTLGQGPEFLTYFQNEAQLEKSRLLSDRFSAERPKGSFSTLEIQRTEQGDSAMYLCASSPRDWKNTGELFFGEGSRLTVL.

This CDR3 reads CASSEGHDAKNIQYF. CDR3 nucleotides: TGTGCCAGCAGTGAAGGGCACGATGCCAAAAACATTCAGTACTTC. The chain couples TRBV6-1 to TRBJ2-4, with no clear D. This CDR3 contains 15 residues. V shed 1 base and J shed 1 base, with 8 bases lying between them. Germline V gene sequence: CDR1 MNHNS, CDR2 SASEGT.

This chain uses TRBV10-3 with TRBJ2-1; 9 bases are shared with TRBD2. Germline trimming cut 6 bases from V and 8 bases from J; bases unmatched to any gene: 11. Germline V gene lookup returns CDR1 ENHRY and CDR2 SYGVKD. There are 15 residues in the CDR3. CDR3 loop: CAISLYTGGGDEQFF. CDR3 coding DNA: TGTGCCATCAGCCTTTATACCGGCGGGGGGGATGAGCAGTTCTTC.